The 8 T cell receptor beta chains below were found in one sample sequenced in a study of T-cell memory formation after mild COVID-19. TCRdb itself ran the 5' RACE reads through MiXCR, one entry per CDR3 protein. The table has about 270,000 distinct CDR3 sequences, 15% to 20% seen once; the top ten hold around 23%. Sequences were obtained from PBMCs or a T cell subset sorted from them (not recorded which). These receptor sequences come from a young man who had mild COVID-19 (a few samples of this study predate the infection). Cell type and time point are not known.

This clonotype was counted a few times. The CDR3 DNA reads as TGCAGCGTCGGAAGGCTAGAGGGGAAAGAGACCCAGTACTTC. Translation: CSVGRLEGKETQYF. The rearrangement uses TRBV29-1 and TRBJ2-5; D may be TRBD1 or TRBD2 (5 bases each). Germline V gene sequence: CDR1 SQVTM, CDR2 ANQGSEA. Trimming took 6 bases from V and 3 from J, leaving 17 bases between them. The CDR3 is 14 amino acids.

This clonotype has more than one count but fewer than ten. This chain connects TRBV2 to TRBJ1-2, with unresolved D. CDR1 and CDR2 from the germline V gene are SNHLY and FYNNEI. CDR3 size: 10 residues. The V end lost 3 bases, the J end lost 4 bases, and 0 bases lay between the germline ends. CDR3 residues: CASSDYGYTF. The CDR3 nucleotides are TGTGCCAGCAGTGACTATGGCTACACCTTC.

The gene calls are TRBV7-9 and TRBJ1-1; 8 nucleotides agree with TRBD1. The CDR3 is 15 residues long. CDR1 and CDR2 from the germline V gene are SEHNR and FQNEAQ (reference sequence). V shed 5 bases, J shed 6 bases, and the junction held 11 bases outside the gene matches. The CDR3 DNA reads as TGTGCCAGCAGCCTGAATACAGGGGGAAGGGCTGAAGCTTTCTTT. Amino acids: CASSLNTGGRAEAFF. Full variable domain (outside the CDR3, taken from reference TRBV7-9 and TRBJ1-1): DTGVSQNPRHKITKRGQNVTFRCDPISEHNRLYWYRQTLGQGPEFLTYFQNEAQLEKSRLLSDRFSAERPKGSFSTLEIQRTEQGDSAMYLCASSLNTGGRAEAFFGQGTRLTVV.

Of note for this clonotype: This CDR3 is missing its conserved last phenylalanine or tryptophan, likely due to a read error. This chain uses TRBV29-1 with TRBJ1-1, with 7 positions matching TRBD1. Germline V gene lookup returns CDR1 SQVTM and CDR2 ANQGSEA. This CDR3 has 14 amino acids. Unmatched junction bases numbered 12, after V lost 7 bases and J lost 4 bases. CDR3 sequence (DNA): TGCAGCGCCACACGACAGGGTCGGTCCACTGAAGCTTTCGTT. This sequence encodes CSATRQGRSTEAFV.

This clonotype turned up a few times. J is TRBJ1-6 and V is TRBV13, with TRBD1 matching 7 bases. The CDR3 spans 14 residues. The V gene's germline CDR1 is PRHDT and CDR2 FYEKMQ (reference sequence). V shed 5 bases and J 10 bases; nucleotides not matched to a gene: 8. The CDR3 sequence: CASSHNRGRSPLHF. In DNA, the CDR3 is TGTGCCAGCAGCCATAACAGGGGTCGGTCACCCCTCCACTTT.

The CDR3 here is CSARVLTRGTGELFF. CDR3 DNA: TGCAGTGCTAGGGTTTTGACGCGAGGCACCGGGGAGCTGTTTTTT. The chain carries TRBV20-1 and TRBJ2-2; unclear D gene. Germline CDR1 DFQATT, CDR2 SNEGSKA (reference sequence). The CDR3 contains 15 residues. Trimming pared 3 bases from V and 4 bases from J, leaving 15 bases between.

Only a few counts were recorded for this clonotype. The chain combines TRBV10-3 with TRBJ1-1; 8 nucleotides agree with TRBD1. The CDR3 extends over 12 amino acids. CDR1 and CDR2 (germline): ENHRY, SYGVKD. J lost 7 bases, V lost 10 bases, and 8 bases had no gene match. The CDR3 spells CATNRGDFEAFF. The CDR3 DNA reads as TGTGCCACCAACAGGGGGGACTTTGAAGCTTTCTTT.

The chain couples TRBV5-1 to TRBJ1-1, with TRBD1 matching 8 bases. The CDR3 runs to 15 residues. V gave up 2 bases and J gave up 5 bases; unmatched junction bases: 8. Germline V gives CDR1 SGHRS, CDR2 YFSETQ. Here the CDR3 reads CASSFFQGARTEAFF. The CDR3 DNA is TGCGCCAGCAGCTTTTTTCAGGGGGCTCGGACTGAAGCTTTCTTT.